This TCR beta chain was recorded in a study of CD8 T cells in Susac syndrome. RNA amounts of about 0.45 to 1 ug underwent reverse transcription with random hexamers. By means of immunoSEQ multiplex PCR, TCR beta CDR3 spanning 54 Vbeta and 13 Jbeta underwent amplification. One entry per CDR3 protein, called by TCRdb with MiXCR from the immunoSEQ multiplex PCR reads. The profile shows 150,000 to 190,000 distinct CDR3 sequences, nearly 97% of them singletons. Germline loops: CDR1 MGHDK, CDR2 SYGVNS. The length of the CDR3 is 13 residues. The V gene lost 1 base and the J gene lost 6 bases, with 9 bases spanning the gap. TEMRA cells were enriched by FACS, while CD8+ and CD4+ T cells were obtained through a negative isolation that was performed magnetically.

The chain uses TRBV25-1 and TRBJ1-2; D is undetermined. Material for sequencing was CD8+ T cells from PBMCs. The sequence was obtained from a human donor with multiple sclerosis. Here the CDR3 DNA reads TGTGCCAGCAGTGAATCGGTGAAGGATGGCTACACCTTC. It encodes CASSESVKDGYTF.